This is a list of T cell receptor beta chains from one sample in a study of OX40 agonist ivuxolimab in advanced cancers. The method was immunoSEQ multiplex PCR; TCRdb's version includes in-frame clones alone and lacks a portion of them. The table lists about 61,000 clones, over 80% of them singletons. This specimen consisted of CD4+ or CD8+ T cells sorted from blood, obtained in a trial of the OX40 agonist ivuxolimab. These receptors were collected from an adult with an advanced solid tumor such as melanoma, head and neck, liver or kidney cancer. The CDR3 runs from the conserved cysteine through the conserved F or W. A D gene is named only where the DNA matches it firmly. Only part of the rows carry a size: once, few, many, or a class if the clone is expanded.

J gene | V gene | clone size | D gene | CDR3 protein | CDR3 DNA
TRBJ1-2 | TRBV2 | - | TRBD1 | CASSAVRGRFDGYTF | TGTGCCAGCAGCGCGGTGAGGGGGCGCTTTGATGGCTACACCTTC
TRBJ1-2 | TRBV30 | - | TRBD1 | CAWYRGQGGYTF | TGTGCCTGGTACAGGGGGCAGGGTGGCTACACCTTC
TRBJ2-1 | TRBV7-3 | - | - | CASSSPSWVCEVYNEQFF | TGTGCCAGCAGCTCCCCCAGTTGGGTTTGCGAGGTCTACAATGAGCAGTTCTTC
TRBJ1-5 | TRBV4-3 | - | - | CASSQVREGNQPQHF | TGCGCCAGCAGCCAGGTCCGGGAGGGCAATCAGCCCCAGCATTTT
TRBJ2-6 | TRBV11-3 | - | - | CASSVTQSRANVLTF | TGTGCCAGCAGCGTCACACAAAGTCGGGCCAACGTCCTGACTTTC
TRBJ1-5 | TRBV7-2 | - | - | CASSLAPGRHSNQPQHF | TGTGCCAGCAGCTTAGCGCCGGGACGACATAGCAATCAGCCCCAGCATTTT
TRBJ1-5 | TRBV19 | once | TRBD1 | CASSWGDRGPLQPQHF | TGTGCCAGTAGCTGGGGGGACAGGGGGCCCCTTCAGCCCCAGCATTTT
TRBJ2-3 | TRBV15 | - | TRBD2 | CATSRDRGSGRSTDTQYF | TGTGCCACCAGCAGAGATAGGGGAAGCGGGAGGTCCACAGATACGCAGTATTTT
TRBJ1-1 | TRBV4-2 | - | - | CASRLGHPNTEAFF | TGTGCCAGCAGATTGGGACACCCGAACACTGAAGCTTTCTTT
TRBJ2-7 | TRBV30 | once | - | CAWDSNSYEQYF | TGTGCCTGGGACAGTAACTCCTACGAGCAGTACTTC
TRBJ1-4 | TRBV13 | - | TRBD1 | CASSLGSGGYLFF | TGTGCCAGCAGCTTAGGCTCAGGGGGGTACCTGTTTTTT
TRBJ1-6 | TRBV6-5 | - | TRBD1 | CASSPGTGGSPLHF | TGTGCCAGCAGTCCCGGGACAGGGGGCTCACCCCTCCACTTT
TRBJ1-5 | TRBV28 | - | TRBD1 | CASSTTGDSNQPQHF | TGTGCCAGCAGTACGACAGGGGATAGCAATCAGCCCCAGCATTTT
TRBJ1-6 | TRBV4-3 | - | - | CASSQVADPHSPLHF | TGCGCCAGCAGCCAAGTCGCGGACCCTCATTCACCCCTCCACTTT
TRBJ1-2 | TRBV4-1 | - | - | CASSQVGQRHGYTF | TGCGCCAGCAGCCAAGTCGGACAACGTCATGGCTACACCTTC
TRBJ2-1 | TRBV12-5 | - | TRBD1 | CASGSSTGESWDEQFF | TGTGCTAGTGGATCTTCGACAGGGGAGAGTTGGGATGAGCAGTTCTTC
TRBJ1-1 | TRBV27 | - | - | CASTGRLKAFF | TGTGCCAGCACAGGCCGTTTGAAAGCTTTCTTT
TRBJ2-1 | TRBV6-6 | - | - | CASSYLGGMTYNEQFF | TGTGCCAGCAGTTACTTGGGCGGGATGACCTACAATGAGCAGTTCTTC
TRBJ1-3 | TRBV4-1 | - | - | CASSQRAGNTIYF | TGCGCCAGCAGCCAACGGGCGGGAAACACCATATATTTT
TRBJ2-1 | TRBV6-5 | - | TRBD2 | CATTIGGVNNEQFF | TGTGCCACCACGATCGGGGGGGTAAACAATGAGCAGTTCTTC
TRBJ2-1 | TRBV29-1 | - | - | CSVPETTSHEQFF | TGCAGCGTCCCGGAGACTACTTCGCATGAGCAGTTCTTC
TRBJ1-5 | TRBV30 | few | - | CAWSDPDGDQPQHF | TGTGCCTGGAGTGACCCGGACGGTGATCAGCCCCAGCATTTT
TRBJ2-1 | TRBV4-2 | - | TRBD2 | CASSQEAGGRPEQFF | TGTGCCAGCAGCCAAGAGGCGGGGGGGCGGCCTGAGCAGTTCTTC
TRBJ1-2 | TRBV6-5 | once | - | CASSYGFGQYGYTF | TGTGCCAGCAGTTACGGTTTCGGGCAATATGGCTACACCTTC
TRBJ1-2 | TRBV5-4 | - | - | CASSLQGYGYTF | TGTGCCAGCAGCTTGCAGGGCTATGGCTACACCTTC
TRBJ2-3 | TRBV9 | - | - | CASSASTDTQYF | TGTGCCAGCAGCGCGAGCACAGATACGCAGTATTTT
TRBJ2-5 | TRBV30 | - | - | CAWSVGQVGTGKTQYF | TGTGCCTGGAGTGTGGGGCAGGTGGGGACCGGGAAGACCCAGTACTTC
TRBJ2-5 | TRBV27 | - | TRBD2 | CASSPSSGDKQETQYF | TGTGCCAGCAGTCCCTCTAGCGGGGATAAACAGGAGACCCAGTACTTC
TRBJ2-6 | TRBV6-5 | - | - | CASSYSGFSGANVLTF | TGTGCCAGCAGTTACTCGGGTTTCTCTGGGGCCAACGTCCTGACTTTC
TRBJ2-7 | TRBV13 | - | TRBD1 | CASSDDRGYEQYF | TGTGCCAGCAGCGACGACAGGGGGTACGAGCAGTACTTC
TRBJ1-2 | TRBV7-7 | - | TRBD1 | CASGGQAQTLPTF | TGTGCTAGCGGGGGACAGGCGCAAACCCTACCGACCTTC
TRBJ2-1 | TRBV9 | - | TRBD1 | CASSEAGTGYNEQFF | TGTGCCAGCAGCGAGGCCGGGACAGGGTACAATGAGCAGTTCTTC
TRBJ2-1 | TRBV15 | - | - | CATSRDRGGSYNEQFF | TGTGCCACCAGCAGAGATAGGGGTGGGTCCTACAATGAGCAGTTCTTC
TRBJ2-2 | TRBV27 | once | - | CASSLFNTGELFF | TGTGCCAGCAGTTTATTTAACACCGGGGAGCTGTTTTTT
TRBJ2-1 | TRBV6-5 | - | TRBD2 | CASSYSTAGGFYEQFF | TGTGCCAGCAGTTACTCGACAGCGGGAGGATTCTATGAGCAGTTCTTC
TRBJ1-2 | TRBV9 | - | - | CASTGVGGRQGYTF | TGTGCCAGCACCGGAGTTGGGGGGCGACAGGGCTACACCTTC
TRBJ1-3 | TRBV28 | - | - | CASSSTAGNTIYF | TGTGCCAGCAGTTCGACGGCTGGAAACACCATATATTTT
TRBJ2-3 | TRBV6-6 | - | - | CASSYSGVTDTQYF | TGTGCCAGCAGTTACTCGGGGGTCACAGATACGCAGTATTTT
TRBJ2-5 | TRBV9 | - | - | CASSVGVRGETQYF | TGTGCCAGCAGCGTAGGGGTAAGAGGGGAGACCCAGTACTTC
TRBJ2-1 | TRBV9 | - | - | CASSPEGVNEQFF | TGTGCCAGCAGCCCTGAGGGGGTGAATGAGCAGTTCTTC
TRBJ1-5 | TRBV6-5 | - | - | CASSYLGLQHF | TGTGCCAGCAGTTATCTCGGGTTACAGCATTTT
TRBJ1-5 | TRBV27 | - | - | CASSLGGLGPQHF | TGTGCCAGCAGTTTGGGGGGGCTCGGGCCCCAGCATTTT